These 15 T cell receptor beta chains were all obtained from the same sample, sequenced in a study of T cells after somatic rescue of genetic block. The table came from immunoSEQ multiplex PCR; TCRdb's copy has only in-frame clones and leaves some out. Of approximately 15,000 clones in the sample, approximately 70% were seen once. Sequencing was done on a sample of peripheral blood mononuclear cells (PBMCs). Every receptor here comes from a boy younger than 18.

This chain uses TRBV7-3 with TRBJ2-3, with 8 bases identical to TRBD1. The CDR3 contains 14 residues. The J segment lost 2 bases and the V segment lost 4 bases, leaving 2 bases of the junction unmatched. Germline CDR1 and CDR2: SGHTA and FQGTGA. This CDR3 reads CASSSGGPTDTQYF. The CDR3 bases are TGTGCCAGCAGCTCAGGGGGCCCCACAGATACGCAGTATTTT.

This clone turned up a few times. The rearrangement links TRBV6-5 to TRBJ2-7; D may be TRBD1 or TRBD2 (5 bases each). Germline V lookup: CDR1 MNHEY, CDR2 SVGAGI. The CDR3 covers 15 residues. Trimming removed 0 bases from V and 3 bases from J, with 12 bases in between. In nucleotides, the CDR3 is TGTGCCAGCAGTTACTCCCCTTATGGGGGCTACGAGCAGTACTTC. This gives the protein CASSYSPYGGYEQYF.

This clone was detected a few times. The V gene is TRBV11-2, the J gene TRBJ2-1, with 7 bases fitting TRBD2. The germline CDR1 and CDR2 sequences are SGHAT and FQNNGV. The CDR3 length is 15 residues. V was pared by 7 bases and J by 4 bases, with 10 bases of the junction left unmatched. The CDR3 nucleotides read TGTGCCAGCATCCATAGACTAGCCGAATACAATGAGCAGTTCTTC. It specifies CASIHRLAEYNEQFF.

The rearrangement links TRBV14 to TRBJ2-7; 15 bases map to TRBD2. The CDR3 has 16 residues. V was clipped by 4 bases and J by 4 bases; unmatched bases: 5. Looked up from germline, CDR1 is SGHDN and CDR2 is FVKESK. This CDR3 reads CASSPGLAGGLYEQYF. CDR3 bases: TGTGCCAGCAGCCCGGGACTAGCGGGGGGACTGTACGAGCAGTACTTC.

The gene calls are TRBV6-5 and TRBJ2-6, with TRBD2 matching 7 bases. The CDR3 loop spans 16 amino acids. V was pared by 2 bases and J by 2 bases, with 3 bases of the junction left unmatched. Germline CDR1 is MNHEY and CDR2 is SVGAGI. CDR3 sequence (DNA): TGTGCCAGCAGTTACGGTGGACTAGCTGGGGCCAACGTCCTGACTTTC. Its translation is CASSYGGLAGANVLTF.

This clone came up once. The CDR3 bases are TGTGCCAGCAGTGGTGCGGGGGCCAACGTCCTGACTTTC. This encodes CASSGAGANVLTF. V gene TRBV2 combines with J gene TRBJ2-6, with no clear D. V lost 4 bases to trimming and J lost 4 bases, with 5 bases between them. The CDR3 covers 13 residues. CDR1 is SNHLY, CDR2 FYNNEI, per germline.

The chain is built from TRBV18 and TRBJ2-7, with D possibly being TRBD1 (5 bases). Trimming stripped 3 bases from V and 0 bases from J, with 15 bases between. Germline V gene sequence: CDR1 KGHSH, CDR2 LQKENI. The CDR3 runs to 16 residues. CDR3 nucleotide sequence: TGTGCCAGCTCACCCTCCGTACAGGCCCTCTCCTACGAGCAGTACTTC. Translation: CASSPSVQALSYEQYF.

The chain recombines TRBV5-4 with TRBJ2-7, with unresolved D. Trimming stripped 3 bases from V and 3 bases from J, with 13 bases between. This CDR3 has 14 residues. Germline CDR1 SGHNT, CDR2 YYREEE (reference sequence). The CDR3: CASSSPPPNYEQYF. The CDR3 DNA is TGTGCCAGCAGCTCCCCCCCTCCAAACTACGAGCAGTACTTC.

This clone was recorded only once. The chain links TRBV19 to TRBJ1-6; the D is unclear. The CDR3 sequence is 15 residues long. V lost 5 bases, J lost 9 bases, and 17 bases lay in between. The germline CDR1 and CDR2 sequences are LNHDA and SQIVND (reference sequence). In nucleotides, the CDR3 is TGTGCCAGTAGTCACGCCGGGGTAGATGGTTCACCCCTCCACTTT. It encodes CASSHAGVDGSPLHF.

In its sample, this clone was seen a few times. The chain couples TRBV7-9 to TRBJ2-5, with TRBD2 matching over 9 bases. The CDR3 contains 19 residues. V lost 1 base and J lost 1; bases outside the gene matches: 13. CDR1 is SEHNR and CDR2 is FQNEAQ in the germline V gene (reference sequence). The CDR3: CASSLGGLAFQRGQETQYF. The CDR3 bases are TGTGCCAGCAGCTTAGGGGGACTAGCATTTCAAAGGGGCCAAGAGACCCAGTACTTC.

V is TRBV19 and J is TRBJ1-2, with D perhaps matching TRBD1 (5 bases). The V and J ends lost 5 bases and 8 bases respectively, with 15 bases between them. The CDR3 is 13 amino acids. Per germline, CDR1 LNHDA and CDR2 SQIVND (reference sequence). In DNA form, the CDR3 reads TGTGCCAGTAGTCGGGCAGGGTTGGGAGGCTACACCTTC. This translates into CASSRAGLGGYTF.

The rearrangement links TRBV19 to TRBJ1-5; 10 positions agree with TRBD1. V shed 5 bases and J 7 bases; nucleotides not matched to a gene: 2. Germline CDR1 reads LNHDA; CDR2 reads SQIVND (reference sequence). This CDR3 has 13 residues. The CDR3 is CASSGQGVQPQHF. The CDR3 nucleotides read TGTGCCAGTAGTGGACAGGGGGTCCAGCCCCAGCATTTT.

This sequence joins TRBV4-1 and TRBJ1-2; TRBD1 is a possible D gene (5 bases). V was trimmed by 3 bases and J by 4 bases, leaving 18 bases between them. The CDR3 is 16 amino acids. Germline CDR1 is MGHRA and CDR2 is YSYEKL. The CDR3 loop reads CASSQFSPGPTYGYTF. In nucleotides, the CDR3 is TGCGCCAGCAGCCAGTTTTCACCGGGACCGACCTATGGCTACACCTTC.

In its sample, this clone ranks as medium-sized. CDR3 amino acids: CASSLGGSLNTEAFF. CDR3 in DNA: TGTGCCAGCAGCTTAGGGGGCTCCCTGAACACTGAAGCTTTCTTT. The chain recombines TRBV5-4 with TRBJ1-1; the match to TRBD1 covers 7 bases. The trim removed 2 bases at V and 0 bases at J, leaving 4 bases unmatched. The CDR3 sequence is 15 residues long. Germline CDR1 SGHNT, CDR2 YYREEE (reference sequence).

The rearrangement links TRBV19 to TRBJ2-2, with D unresolved. V was cut by 8 bases and J by 4 bases, with 11 bases left in between. The germline V gene encodes CDR1 LNHDA and CDR2 SQIVND (reference sequence). This CDR3 is built from 13 residues. Here the CDR3 reads CASAPWSTGELFF. The DNA of the CDR3 is TGTGCCAGTGCACCCTGGAGCACCGGGGAGCTGTTTTTT.